This record covers a single T cell receptor beta chain. The junction and the germline gene differ at one end; a read error may be behind it. This sample is drawn from a study of OX40 agonist ivuxolimab in advanced cancers. Sequencing was performed with immunoSEQ multiplex PCR; in TCRdb, only in-frame clones are kept and a portion is missing. The sample holds roughly 79,000 clones; 70% to 85% are singletons and the top ten take roughly 0.53%. In germline, CDR1 is SGHAT, CDR2 FQNNGV. The CDR3 runs 14 residues. Specimen: CD4+ or CD8+ T cells sorted from blood, collected in a trial of the OX40 agonist ivuxolimab. The J gene is TRBJ1-2, the V gene TRBV11-2, with unresolved D. The receptor's source is an adult with an advanced solid tumor such as melanoma, head and neck, liver or kidney cancer. CDR3 protein: CASSQVAGPYGYTF. The CDR3 DNA follows: TGCGCCAGCAGCCAAGTTGCAGGTCCTTATGGCTACACCTTC.